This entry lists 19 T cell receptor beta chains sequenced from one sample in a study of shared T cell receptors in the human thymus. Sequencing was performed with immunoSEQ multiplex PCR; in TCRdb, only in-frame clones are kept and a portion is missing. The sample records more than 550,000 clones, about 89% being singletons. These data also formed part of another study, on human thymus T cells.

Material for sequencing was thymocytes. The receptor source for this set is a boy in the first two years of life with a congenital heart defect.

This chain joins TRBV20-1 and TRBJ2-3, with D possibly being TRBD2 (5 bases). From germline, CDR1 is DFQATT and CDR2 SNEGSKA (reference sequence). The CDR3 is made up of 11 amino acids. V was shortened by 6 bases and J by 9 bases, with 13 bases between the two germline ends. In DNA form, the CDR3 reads TGCAGTGCCCAAGAGGGAGAGACGCAGTATTTT. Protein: CSAQEGETQYF.

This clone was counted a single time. The CDR3: CASSRRGRGNTGELFF. The CDR3 bases are TGCGCCAGCAGCCGGCGGGGGCGGGGGAACACCGGGGAGCTGTTTTTT. The chain employs TRBV5-1 and TRBJ2-2, with TRBD2 as a possible D gene (7 bases). Germline loops: CDR1 SGHRS, CDR2 YFSETQ. V dropped 4 bases and J dropped 1 base, with 14 bases sitting between them. CDR3 length: 16 amino acids.

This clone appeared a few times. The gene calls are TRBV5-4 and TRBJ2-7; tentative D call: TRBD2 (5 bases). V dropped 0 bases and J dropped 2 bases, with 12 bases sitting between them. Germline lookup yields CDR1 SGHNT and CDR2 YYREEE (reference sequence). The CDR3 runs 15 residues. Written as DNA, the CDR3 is TGTGCCAGCAGCTTGGGGGAAGGCGGGCCCTACGAGCAGTACTTC. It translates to CASSLGEGGPYEQYF. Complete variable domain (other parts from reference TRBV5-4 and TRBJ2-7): ETGVTQSPTHLIKTRGQQVTLRCSSQSGHNTVSWYQQALGQGPQFIFQYYREEENGRGNFPPRFSGLQFPNYSSELNVNALELDDSALYLCASSLGEGGPYEQYFGPGTRLTVT.

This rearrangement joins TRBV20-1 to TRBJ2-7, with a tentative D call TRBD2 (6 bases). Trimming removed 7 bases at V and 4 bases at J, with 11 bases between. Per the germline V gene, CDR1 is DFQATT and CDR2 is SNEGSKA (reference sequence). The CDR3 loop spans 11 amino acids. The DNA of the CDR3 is TGCAGTGTCGGGGGTTCTTACGAGCAGTACTTC. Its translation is CSVGGSYEQYF.

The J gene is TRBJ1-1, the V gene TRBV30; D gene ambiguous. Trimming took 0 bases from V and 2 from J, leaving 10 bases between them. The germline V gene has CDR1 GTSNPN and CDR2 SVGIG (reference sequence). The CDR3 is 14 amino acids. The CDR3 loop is CAWSVPQINTEAFF. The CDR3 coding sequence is TGTGCCTGGAGTGTCCCACAGATAAACACTGAAGCTTTCTTT. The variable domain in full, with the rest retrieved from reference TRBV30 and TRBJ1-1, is SQTIHQWPATLVQPVGSPLSLECTVEGTSNPNLYWYRQAAGRGLQLLFYSVGIGQISSEVPQNLSASRPQDRQFILSSKKLLLSDSGFYLCAWSVPQINTEAFFGQGTRLTVV.

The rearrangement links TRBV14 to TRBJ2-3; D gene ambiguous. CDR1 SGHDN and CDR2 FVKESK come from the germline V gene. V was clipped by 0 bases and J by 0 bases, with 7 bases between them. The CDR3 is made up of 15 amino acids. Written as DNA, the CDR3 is TGTGCCAGCAGCCAAGAGTGGAGCAGCACAGATACGCAGTATTTT. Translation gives CASSQEWSSTDTQYF.

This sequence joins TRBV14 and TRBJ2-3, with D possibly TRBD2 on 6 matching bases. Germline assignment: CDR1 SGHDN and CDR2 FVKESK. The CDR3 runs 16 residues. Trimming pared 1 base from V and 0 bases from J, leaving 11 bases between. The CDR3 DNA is TGTGCCAGCAGCCAAGTTGTCGGGGGTAGCACAGATACGCAGTATTTT. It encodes CASSQVVGGSTDTQYF. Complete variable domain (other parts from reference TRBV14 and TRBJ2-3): EAGVTQFPSHSVIEKGQTVTLRCDPISGHDNLYWYRRVMGKEIKFLLHFVKESKQDESGMPNNRFLAERTGGTYSTLKVQPAELEDSGVYFCASSQVVGGSTDTQYFGPGTRLTVL.

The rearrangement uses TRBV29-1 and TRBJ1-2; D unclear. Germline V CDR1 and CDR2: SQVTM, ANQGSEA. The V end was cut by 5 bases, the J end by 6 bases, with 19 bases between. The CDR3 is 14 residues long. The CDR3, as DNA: TGCAGCGTTAGTATGGGAGTCACATTCGATGGCTACACCTTC. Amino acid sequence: CSVSMGVTFDGYTF.

The CDR3: CSVEGTSEQGEQYF. The CDR3 nucleotides read TGCAGCGTTGAAGGGACTAGCGAACAGGGGGAGCAGTACTTC. The V call is TRBV29-1, the J call TRBJ2-7; 9 bases align to TRBD2. The trim removed 1 base at V and 7 bases at J, leaving 8 bases unmatched. Germline V gene lookup returns CDR1 SQVTM and CDR2 ANQGSEA. CDR3 length: 14 residues.

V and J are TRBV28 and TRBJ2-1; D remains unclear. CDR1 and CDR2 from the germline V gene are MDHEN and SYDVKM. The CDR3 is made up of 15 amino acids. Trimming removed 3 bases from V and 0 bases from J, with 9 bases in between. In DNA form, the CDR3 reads TGTGCCAGCAGTTTCTTACGGAGCTCCTACAATGAGCAGTTCTTC. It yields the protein CASSFLRSSYNEQFF.

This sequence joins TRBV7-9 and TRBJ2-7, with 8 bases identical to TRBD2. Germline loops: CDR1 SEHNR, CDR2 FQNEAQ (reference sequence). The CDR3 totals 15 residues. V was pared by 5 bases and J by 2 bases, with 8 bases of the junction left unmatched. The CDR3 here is CASSPGWRGAYEQYF. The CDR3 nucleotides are TGTGCCAGCAGCCCCGGCTGGCGGGGGGCCTACGAGCAGTACTTC. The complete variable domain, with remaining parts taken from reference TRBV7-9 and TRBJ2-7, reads DTGVSQNPRHKITKRGQNVTFRCDPISEHNRLYWYRQTLGQGPEFLTYFQNEAQLEKSRLLSDRFSAERPKGSFSTLEIQRTEQGDSAMYLCASSPGWRGAYEQYFGPGTRLTVT.

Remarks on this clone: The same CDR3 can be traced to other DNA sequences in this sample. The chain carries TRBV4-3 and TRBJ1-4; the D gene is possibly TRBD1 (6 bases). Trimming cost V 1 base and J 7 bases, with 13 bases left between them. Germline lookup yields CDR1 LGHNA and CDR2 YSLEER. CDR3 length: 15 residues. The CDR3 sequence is CASSQVRGRGEKLFF. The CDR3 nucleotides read TGCGCCAGCAGCCAAGTCCGGGGCAGGGGTGAAAAACTGTTTTTT.

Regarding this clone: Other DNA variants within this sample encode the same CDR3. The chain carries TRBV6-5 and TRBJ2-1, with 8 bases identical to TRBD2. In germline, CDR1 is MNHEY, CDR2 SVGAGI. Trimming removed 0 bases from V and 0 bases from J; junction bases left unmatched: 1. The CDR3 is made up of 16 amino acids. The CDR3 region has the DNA TGTGCCAGCAGTTACTCTGCGGGGGGCTCCTACAATGAGCAGTTCTTC. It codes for CASSYSAGGSYNEQFF.

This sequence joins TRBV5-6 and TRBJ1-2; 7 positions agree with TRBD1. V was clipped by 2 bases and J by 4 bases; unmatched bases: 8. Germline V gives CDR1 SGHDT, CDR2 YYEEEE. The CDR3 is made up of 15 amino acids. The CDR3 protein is CASSFPVQGFYGYTF. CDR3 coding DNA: TGTGCCAGCAGCTTTCCCGTACAGGGGTTCTATGGCTACACCTTC.

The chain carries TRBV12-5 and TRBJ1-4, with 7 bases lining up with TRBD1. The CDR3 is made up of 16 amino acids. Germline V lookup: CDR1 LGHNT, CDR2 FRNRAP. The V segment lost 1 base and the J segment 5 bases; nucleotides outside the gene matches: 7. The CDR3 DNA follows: TGTGCTAGTGGTTTGGGTAAGGACAGGCGGAATGAAAAACTGTTTTTT. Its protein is CASGLGKDRRNEKLFF.

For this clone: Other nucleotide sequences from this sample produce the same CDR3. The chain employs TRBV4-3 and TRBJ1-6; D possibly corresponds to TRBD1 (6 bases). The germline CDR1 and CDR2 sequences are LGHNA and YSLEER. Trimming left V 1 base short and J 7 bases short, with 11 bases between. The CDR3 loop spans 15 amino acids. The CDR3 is CASSQVDRLNSPLHF. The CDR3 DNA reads TGCGCCAGCAGCCAAGTTGACAGGCTAAATTCACCCCTCCACTTT.

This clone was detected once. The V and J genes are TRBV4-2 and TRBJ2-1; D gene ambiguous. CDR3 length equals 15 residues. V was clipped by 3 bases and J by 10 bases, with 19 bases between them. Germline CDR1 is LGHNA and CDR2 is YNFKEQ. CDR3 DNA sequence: TGTGCCAGCAGCCAGCCCCTTATTCCGAGGTGGGAGCAGTTCTTC. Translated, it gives CASSQPLIPRWEQFF.

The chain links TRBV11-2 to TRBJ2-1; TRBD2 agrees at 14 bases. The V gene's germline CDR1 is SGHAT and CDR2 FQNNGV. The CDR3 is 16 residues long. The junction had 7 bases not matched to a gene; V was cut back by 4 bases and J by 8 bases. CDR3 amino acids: CASSSNGTSGSYEQFF. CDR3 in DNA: TGTGCCAGCAGCTCAAACGGGACTAGCGGGAGTTATGAGCAGTTCTTC.

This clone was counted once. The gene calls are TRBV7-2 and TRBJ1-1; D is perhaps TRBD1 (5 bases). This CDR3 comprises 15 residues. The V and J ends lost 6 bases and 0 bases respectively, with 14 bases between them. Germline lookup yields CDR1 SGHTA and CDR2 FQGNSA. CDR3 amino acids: CASSHAGTMNTEAFF. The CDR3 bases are TGTGCCAGCAGTCATGCCGGGACTATGAACACTGAAGCTTTCTTT.